These T cell receptor beta chains were read from a single sample in a study. TCRdb itself ran the 5' RACE reads through MiXCR, one entry per CDR3 protein. The table has tens of thousands of distinct CDR3 sequences, over 15% seen once; the top ten hold about 2.1%. The sequenced sample was naive CD4+ T cells sorted from blood. Receptor source: a female donor with breast cancer. Each CDR3 is given with its conserved first and last residue. A D gene is named only where the DNA matches it firmly. Clone size is given for some rows only: seen once, a few or many times, or a class if the clone is expanded.

v_gene	d_gene	j_gene	abundance	CDR3nt	CDR3aa
TRBV7-3	.	TRBJ1-2	many	TGTGCCAGCAGCTCCCGGGGAGGGGAAGGCTACACCTTC	CASSSRGGEGYTF
TRBV5-1	.	TRBJ2-5	.	TGCGCCAGCGGGGAAGACAGTTTGGAGACCCAGTACTTC	CASGEDSLETQYF
TRBV11-2	.	TRBJ2-7	many	TGTGCCAGCAGCTTAGAGGCGGCCAGCTCCTACGAGCAGTACTTC	CASSLEAASSYEQYF
TRBV12-3/TRBV12-4	.	TRBJ2-5	few	TGTGCCAGCTCCCTCAGCAACCAGCAGGAGACCCAGTACTTC	CASSLSNQQETQYF
TRBV2	TRBD2	TRBJ2-2	few	TGTGCCAGCAGTAAGGCAATAGCGGGAGTACGGACCGGGGAGCTGTTTTTT	CASSKAIAGVRTGELFF
TRBV4-1	.	TRBJ2-6	few	TGCGCCAGCAGCCAAGGTGGTAGAGGCCGCTCTGGGGCCAACGTCCTGACTTTC	CASSQGGRGRSGANVLTF
TRBV2	.	TRBJ1-1	many	TGTGCCAGCAGTTCAGGGTTGGGGACGGCTTTCTTT	CASSSGLGTAFF
TRBV5-1	.	TRBJ2-7	many	TGCGCCAGCAGCTTGGAAGGGAACGGCCCCTACGAGCAGTACTTC	CASSLEGNGPYEQYF
TRBV5-1	.	TRBJ1-4	.	TGCGCCAGTCATGTGGGGCAGCCTAATGAAAAACTGTTTTTT	CASHVGQPNEKLFF
TRBV20-1	TRBD2	TRBJ2-1	.	TGCAGTGCTAGACCGGGTTTGACTAGCGGGAGCAGGGAGCAGTTCTTC	CSARPGLTSGSREQFF
TRBV6-2/TRBV6-3	.	TRBJ2-7	many	TGTGCCAGCAGTTATAGGTCCCCAGGACAGTACTACGAGCAGTACTTC	CASSYRSPGQYYEQYF
TRBV18	.	TRBJ1-2	.	TGTGCCAGCTCACCCAGGACAAGGCCGTCCTATGGCTACACCTTC	CASSPRTRPSYGYTF
TRBV20-1	.	TRBJ2-3	.	TGCACCCCATTCACCCCCACAGATACGCAGTATTTT	CTPFTPTDTQYF
TRBV4-3	TRBD1	TRBJ2-4	.	TGCGCCAGCAGCCAAGATTTCGCGGGGACAGGGAATAAAAACATTCAGTACTTC	CASSQDFAGTGNKNIQYF
TRBV2	.	TRBJ1-5	.	TGTGCCAGCGCCCGCGACAGCCCGAGTCAGCCCCAGCATTTT	CASARDSPSQPQHF
TRBV28	.	TRBJ2-7	few	TGTGCCAGCAGCCCCCCCTACTGGACAACGGGCTCCTACGAGCAGTACTTC	CASSPPYWTTGSYEQYF
TRBV7-2	.	TRBJ2-3	medium-sized	TGTGCCAGCAGCTCTATCTTGACCGGTGATACGCAGTATTTT	CASSSILTGDTQYF